This record concerns one T cell receptor beta chain sequence. Its antigen is unidentified. This specimen comes from a study of beta chain features in type 1 diabetes. Study results and limitations: An over-representation of cells with high TCR expression could result from cDNA sequencing.

The study reverse transcribed the entire isolated RNA, so it sequenced expressed TCRB transcripts. The data were produced by immunoSEQ multiplex PCR, yet TCRdb's version contains in-frame clones alone and is incomplete. Of 350,000 to 450,000 clones in the sample, more than 11% are singletons; the top ten hold roughly 0.036%. The CDR3 contains 14 residues. Trimming cost V 6 bases and J 5 bases; bases outside gene matches: 7. CDR1 is SEHNR, CDR2 FQNEAQ, per germline (reference sequence). CD4+ naive, central memory, regulatory and stem cell-like memory subsets were isolated by sorting on CD45RO/CCR7/CD25/CD127/CD95/CD27.

The material sequenced was naive CD4+ T cells from blood. V gene TRBV7-9 combines with J gene TRBJ2-7, with 10 bases matching TRBD1. This sequence originates from a man aged 25 to 40 in good health. In DNA form, the CDR3 reads TGTGCCAGCAGTCCCGGGACAGGGGTCAACGAGCAGTACTTC. It yields the protein CASSPGTGVNEQYF.